This T cell receptor beta chain came from a study of CD8+ T cells in alopecia areata. Study observations and caveats: Administration of tofacitinib significantly diminished scalp clonality and expanded CD8+ clones within the top 100. A large proportion of expanded lesional clones were detected persisting in scalp and blood during tofacitinib.

Isolated RNA was reverse transcribed into cDNA used as the sequencing template. Sequencing was performed with immunoSEQ multiplex PCR; in TCRdb, only in-frame clones are kept and a portion is missing. This repertoire shows about 210,000 clones, 64% found once; its top ten account for more than 3.5%. As for treatment: oral pan-JAK inhibitor, 5-10 mg twice daily. Obtained from alopecia areata patients were lesional scalp punch biopsies along with peripheral blood. The researchers isolated CD4+ and CD8+ T cells from PBMCs by sorting. A word on this clone: Its antigen is unknown.

The receptor was derived from a human donor with alopecia areata. The starting material was CD4+ T cells sorted from blood, obtained at week 4, from a patient treated with tofacitinib.

The CDR3 region has the DNA TGTGCCAGCAGTCGAAGGTCCCACGGAGGCGGGGAGCTGTTTTTT. Translated: CASSRRSHGGGELFF. The V gene is TRBV6-5, the J gene TRBJ2-2, with a tentative D call TRBD2 (5 bases). V shed 5 bases and J shed 7 bases, with 17 bases lying between them. Germline V gene sequence: CDR1 MNHEY, CDR2 SVGAGI. The CDR3 runs to 15 residues.